Following are 9 T cell receptor beta chains from one sample sequenced in a study of T cells after yellow fever vaccination. TCRdb reanalysed the 5' RACE reads using MiXCR and keeps one entry per CDR3 protein. The table has over 150,000 distinct CDR3 sequences, less than 9% seen once. The specimen comprised CD4+ T cells sorted from PBMCs, sampled 5 days after the first yellow fever vaccination. These receptors came from a man aged 18-30 years who received the YFV17D yellow fever vaccine.

In this sample, this clonotype turned up many times. V usage is TRBV5-1 and J usage is TRBJ2-3, with 9 bases fitting TRBD2. The ends lost 4 bases at V and 4 bases at J; junction bases unmatched: 4. Germline V gene data show CDR1 as SGHRS and CDR2 as YFSETQ. The CDR3 runs to 14 residues. CDR3 bases: TGCGCCAGCAGCGTAGAGCGGGGGGCAGATACGCAGTATTTT. Amino acids: CASSVERGADTQYF.

This clonotype was seen a handful of times. CDR3 DNA sequence: TGTGCCAGCAGGGGAACCCAGTACCAAGAGACCCAGTACTTC. Its protein is CASRGTQYQETQYF. The chain couples TRBV6-2 or TRBV6-3 to TRBJ2-5; D ambiguous. V was shortened by 6 bases and J by 0 bases, with 11 bases between the two germline ends. Germline V gene lookup returns CDR1 MNHEY and CDR2 SVGEGT. This CDR3 has 14 amino acids.

This clonotype was found many times. This chain joins TRBV29-1 and TRBJ1-5; no clear D. This CDR3 comprises 13 residues. Germline assignment: CDR1 SQVTM and CDR2 ANQGSEA. Trimming pared 6 bases from V and 2 bases from J, leaving 11 bases between. CDR3 DNA: TGCAGCGTCTCTCTAGGGCGCAATCAGCCCCAGCATTTT. Translated: CSVSLGRNQPQHF.

The chain employs TRBV27 and TRBJ1-5; tentative D call: TRBD1 (6 bases). V gave up 2 bases and J gave up 6 bases, with 11 bases separating them. The CDR3 extends over 14 amino acids. Germline assignment: CDR1 MNHEY and CDR2 SMNVEV (reference sequence). CDR3 nucleotide sequence: TGTGCCAGCAGTTTAAAGAGGGGGGGTCAGCCCCAGCATTTT. It is translated as CASSLKRGGQPQHF.

In regard to this clonotype: Mismatch with germline at one junction end may stem from a read error. The V gene is TRBV3-1, the J gene TRBJ2-1, with 7 bases that match TRBD2. This CDR3 comprises 15 residues. CDR1 and CDR2 from the germline V gene are LGHDT and YNNKEL (reference sequence). For the CDR3, the DNA is TGTGCCTGCAGCGGGCAGGGAGGGAGTAGCAATGAGCAGTTCTTC. The encoded protein is CACSGQGGSSNEQFF.

This clonotype was observed a few times. This chain connects TRBV9 to TRBJ1-3, with D unresolved. This CDR3 contains 15 residues. Germline values: CDR1 SGDLS, CDR2 YYNGEE. V gave up 4 bases and J gave up 1 base, with 12 bases separating them. The CDR3 spells CASSKDLSSGNTIYF. CDR3 in DNA: TGTGCCAGCAGCAAGGACCTGTCTTCTGGAAACACCATATATTTT.

This clonotype was observed at least ten times. This chain joins TRBV29-1 and TRBJ1-4; possibly TRBD1 for D (5 bases). Trimming removed 7 bases from V and 8 bases from J, with 11 bases in between. This CDR3 is 11 amino acids long. In germline, CDR1 is SQVTM, CDR2 ANQGSEA. The CDR3: CSAGQGEKLFF. Here the CDR3 DNA reads TGCAGCGCTGGGCAGGGAGAAAAACTGTTTTTT.

The CDR3 DNA is TGTGCCAGCAGTGAGGCTAGCGGGGGGGCCGGTGGGACCCAGTACTTC. The encoded protein is CASSEASGGAGGTQYF. The genes are TRBV6-1 and TRBJ2-5; 12 bases match TRBD2. The CDR3 consists of 16 residues. Germline V gene sequence: CDR1 MNHNS, CDR2 SASEGT. Trimming took 3 bases from V and 7 from J; bases not matched to a gene: 9.

This clonotype was seen a few times. V and J are TRBV10-3 and TRBJ2-2; D may be TRBD1 (5 bases). V was shortened by 5 bases and J by 1 base, with 8 bases between the two germline ends. The CDR3 length is 14 residues. CDR1 ENHRY and CDR2 SYGVKD come from the germline V gene. CDR3 sequence (DNA): TGTGCCATCAGTTTCGACAGGAACACCGGGGAGCTGTTTTTT. It translates to CAISFDRNTGELFF.